What follows is one TCR beta chain and its context. Its antigen is undetermined. This entry comes from a study of shared clonotypes between healthy human individuals. Study-level findings and limits: An expected dependence of interdonor clonotype sharing on sequencing depth was noted.

The protocol was immunoSEQ multiplex PCR, while the TCRdb copy is restricted to in-frame clones and leaves out a portion. This sample yields 1,400,000 or so clones, of which approximately 98.5% are seen a single time; about 0.34% belongs to the top ten. CDR1 and CDR2 (germline): ENHRY, SYGVKD. V was pared by 4 bases and J by 1 base, with 12 bases between. The CDR3 covers 15 residues. Sequencing was performed on naive CD4+ T cells sorted from blood. Described subset: CD45RA+ positively selected. The rearrangement uses TRBV10-3 and TRBJ2-3; TRBD2 is a possible D gene (5 bases). The receptor was derived from a young man in good health. CDR3 protein: CAISVQRPGTDTQYF. CDR3 DNA: TGTGCCATCAGTGTTCAGCGGCCAGGCACAGATACGCAGTATTTT.